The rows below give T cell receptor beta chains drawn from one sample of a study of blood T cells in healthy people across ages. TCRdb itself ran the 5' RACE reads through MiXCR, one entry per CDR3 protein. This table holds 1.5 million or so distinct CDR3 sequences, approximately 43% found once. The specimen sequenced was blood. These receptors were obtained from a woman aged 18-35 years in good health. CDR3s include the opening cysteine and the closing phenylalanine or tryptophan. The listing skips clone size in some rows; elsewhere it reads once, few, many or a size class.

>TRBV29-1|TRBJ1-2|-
CSASYRGMDYGYTF
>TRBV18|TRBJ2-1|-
CASSNEGRQFF
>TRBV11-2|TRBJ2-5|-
CASSLLEKETQYF
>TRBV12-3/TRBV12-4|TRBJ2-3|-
CASSFADRDSTDTQYF
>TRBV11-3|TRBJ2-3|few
CASSSTRPGLASDTQYF
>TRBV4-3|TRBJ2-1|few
CASSQRLAGVRTYNEQFF
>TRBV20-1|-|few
CSAWSGEQYF
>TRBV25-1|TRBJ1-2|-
CASSDRVGVYGYTF
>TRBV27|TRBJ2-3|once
CASTSLASGEDTQYF
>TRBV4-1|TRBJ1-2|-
CASSQVAENYGYTF
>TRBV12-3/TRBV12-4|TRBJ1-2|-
CASSQTGGEGYTF
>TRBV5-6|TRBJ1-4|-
CASSYSWTGGLEKLFF
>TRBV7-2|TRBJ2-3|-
CASTPMGQGSDTQYF
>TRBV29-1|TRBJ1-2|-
CSVEVLRGTGDGLNYGYTF
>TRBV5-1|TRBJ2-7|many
CASSLGDSSYEQYF
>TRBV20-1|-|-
CSATPRIYEQYF
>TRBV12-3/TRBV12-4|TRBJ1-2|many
CASSLQRGYTF
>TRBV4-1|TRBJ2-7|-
CASSQRGPNEQYF
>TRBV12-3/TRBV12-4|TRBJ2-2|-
CASRLGGSTGELFF
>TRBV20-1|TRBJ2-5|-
CSARAASGSETQYF
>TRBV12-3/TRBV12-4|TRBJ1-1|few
CASSSTGEMNTEAFF
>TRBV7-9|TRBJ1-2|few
CASSYNLQPRYGYTF
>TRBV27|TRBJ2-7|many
CASSLLERSSYEQYF
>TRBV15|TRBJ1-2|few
CATSRDGGAYGYTF
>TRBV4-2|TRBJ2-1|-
CASSQEVGLSNEQFF
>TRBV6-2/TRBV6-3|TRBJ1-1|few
CASNLNRDRGLENTEAFF
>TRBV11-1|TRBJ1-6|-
CASSSTSSYSPLHF
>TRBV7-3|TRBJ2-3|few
CASSSIGGLPTSTDTQYF
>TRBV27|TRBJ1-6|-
CASSLSTGQGDSPLHF
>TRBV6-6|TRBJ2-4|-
CASSYRTSGNEQYF
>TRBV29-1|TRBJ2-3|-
CSVGTTRDTQYF
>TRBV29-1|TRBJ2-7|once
CSVTPTAYEQYF
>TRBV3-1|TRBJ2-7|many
CASSQGAGRLSYEQYF
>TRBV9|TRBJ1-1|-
CASSVVGANTEAFF
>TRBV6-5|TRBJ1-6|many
CASSYGDSPLHF
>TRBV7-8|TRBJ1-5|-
CASSYQTGQNQPQHF
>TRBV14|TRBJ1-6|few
CASSLTGWYSPLHF
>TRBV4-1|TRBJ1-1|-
CASSQWTGQNTEAFF
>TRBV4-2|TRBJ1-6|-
CASSQEQRSYNSPLHF
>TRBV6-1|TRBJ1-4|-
CASWGTGYNEKLFF
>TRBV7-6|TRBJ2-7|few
CASSLTRLQEYF
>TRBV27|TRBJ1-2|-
CASSKSTGVPYGYTF
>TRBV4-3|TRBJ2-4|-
CAGSQTRGRAKNIKYF
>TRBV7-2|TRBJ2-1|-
CASSPRLAQQFF
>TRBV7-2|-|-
CASSLNGLFGPYEQYF
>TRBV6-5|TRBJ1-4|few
CASSRDGQEKLFF
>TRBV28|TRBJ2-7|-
CTSSRVAGSYEQYF
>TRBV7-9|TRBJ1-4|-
CASSLFGTEGEKLFF
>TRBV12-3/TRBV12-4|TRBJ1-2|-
CASSLAPGQGSGYTF
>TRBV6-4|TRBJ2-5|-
CASSAPNSAQYF
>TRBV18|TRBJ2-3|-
CASFRTEEDTQYF
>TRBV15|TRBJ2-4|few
CATSTDRTTRLAKNIQYF
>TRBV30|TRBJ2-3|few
CAWDSTDTQYF
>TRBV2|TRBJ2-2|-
CASSTGLGNTAELFF
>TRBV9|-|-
CASSERERGNIQYF